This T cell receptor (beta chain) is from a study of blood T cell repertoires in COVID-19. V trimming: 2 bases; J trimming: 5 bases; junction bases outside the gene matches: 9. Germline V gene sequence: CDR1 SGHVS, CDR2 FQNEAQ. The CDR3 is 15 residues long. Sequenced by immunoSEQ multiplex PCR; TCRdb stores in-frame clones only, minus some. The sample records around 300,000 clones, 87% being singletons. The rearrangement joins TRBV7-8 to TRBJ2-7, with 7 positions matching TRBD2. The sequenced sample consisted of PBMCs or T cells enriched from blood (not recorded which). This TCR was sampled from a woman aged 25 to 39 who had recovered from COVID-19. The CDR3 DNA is TGTGCCAGCAGCTTACGGTCGGGGGGTGCCGACGAGCAGTACTTC. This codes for CASSLRSGGADEQYF.